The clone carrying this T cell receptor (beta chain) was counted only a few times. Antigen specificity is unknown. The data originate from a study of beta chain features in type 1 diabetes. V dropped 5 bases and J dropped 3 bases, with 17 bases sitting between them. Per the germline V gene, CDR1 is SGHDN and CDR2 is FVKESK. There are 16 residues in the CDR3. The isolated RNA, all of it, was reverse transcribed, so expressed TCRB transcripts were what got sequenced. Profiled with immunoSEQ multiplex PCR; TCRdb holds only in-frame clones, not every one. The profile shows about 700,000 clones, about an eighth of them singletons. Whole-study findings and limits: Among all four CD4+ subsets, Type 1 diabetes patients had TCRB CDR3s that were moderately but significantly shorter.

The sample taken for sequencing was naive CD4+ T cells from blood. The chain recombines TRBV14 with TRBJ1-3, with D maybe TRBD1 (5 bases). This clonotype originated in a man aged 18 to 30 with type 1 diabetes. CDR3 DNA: TGTGCCAGCAGCTACGGGACGCCGAGGGGTGGAAACACCATATATTTT. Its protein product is CASSYGTPRGGNTIYF.